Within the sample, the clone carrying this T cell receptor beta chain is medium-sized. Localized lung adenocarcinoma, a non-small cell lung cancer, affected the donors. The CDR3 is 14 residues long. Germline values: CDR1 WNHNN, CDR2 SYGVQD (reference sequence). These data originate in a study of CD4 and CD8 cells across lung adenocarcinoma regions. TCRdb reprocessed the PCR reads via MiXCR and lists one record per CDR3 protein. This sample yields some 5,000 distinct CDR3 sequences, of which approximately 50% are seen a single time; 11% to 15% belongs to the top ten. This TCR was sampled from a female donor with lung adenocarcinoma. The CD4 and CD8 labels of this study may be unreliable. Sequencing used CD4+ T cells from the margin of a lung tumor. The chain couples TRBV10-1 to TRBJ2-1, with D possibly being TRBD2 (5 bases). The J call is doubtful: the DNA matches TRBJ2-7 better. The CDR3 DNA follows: TGCGCCAGCAGTGAGCTCCAGTCGGGGAATGAGCAGTACTTC. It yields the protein CASSELQSGNEQYF.